This T cell receptor beta chain was observed in a study of T cell clones after liver transplantation (dated by TCRdb to about 2019). The study in broad terms: Samples were obtained from ITN030ST, a randomized trial in which withdrawal of immunosuppression was attempted within 2 years of liver transplantation. Donor-reactive T cell clones were identified by TCRbeta sequencing after a pre-transplant mixed lymphocyte reaction and then tracked in post-transplant blood. Third party-reactive TCRbeta sequences were also identified from pre-transplant MLRs to serve as an antigen-independent comparator for donor-reactive sequences. Three of the eight recipients were HCV-positive; the others were transplanted for non-autoimmune, non-viral indications. Subjects received no induction therapy and standard immunosuppression until randomization at 12-24 months post-transplant. Tolerance was defined as complete withdrawal of immunosuppression for at least one year without a rise in liver enzymes beyond twice the upper limit of normal. Blood samples were taken pre-transplant, pre-randomization before withdrawal, and post-randomization after full withdrawal or failed withdrawal. The study cohort included 8 liver transplant recipients, of whom 3 were classified as tolerant and 5 as non-tolerant.

The study at large found these results: Low numbers of available donor cells limited the measurable donor-reactive repertoire in a couple of subjects. Circulating donor-reactive CD4 TCRbeta sequences fell significantly post-transplant in most of the 8 subjects, irrespective of tolerance or HCV status. After accounting for repertoire turnover, donor-reactive detection was significantly reduced in 7 of 8 subjects for CD4 and 8 of 8 for CD8. Because no allograft tissue specimens were available, donor-reactive T cells may have migrated into the graft instead of being deleted. Donor-reactive sequences declined more than third party-reactive ones, suggesting partial antigen-specific deletion unrelated to withdrawal success. The conclusions were considered preliminary, being limited by small, heterogeneous patient numbers and non-standardized post-transplant time points.

High-throughput TCRbeta CDR3 sequencing of frozen genomic DNA was performed by immunoSEQ, with PCR amplification, mapping, bias correction and internal controls included. In the source study's methods: Only productive rearrangements were retained, with each unique TCRbeta sequence defined by its CDR3 nucleotide sequence together with its V and J gene. For a sequence to be called donor-reactive, it needed a frequency of at least 0.01% and at least 5-fold expansion in CFSE-low cells compared with unstimulated pre-transplant cells. Per-subject minimum frequency thresholds, based on the lowest-template unstimulated sample, ensured at least 90% detection power. Jensen-Shannon divergence between the top 1000 TCRbeta sequences post-transplant and pre-transplant was used to measure repertoire turnover. Changes in detection of donor-reactive sequences were assessed with two-sided Fisher's exact tests. TCRdb took this table from immuneACCESS and kept in-frame rearrangements with V and J called. Such tables lack part of the clones; where checked against another copy, unresolved V genes explain under half of the gap, and the rest is unexplained. Clonal size and the V and J genes are those of that table, whereas D and trimming came from the DNA. The sample yields 95,000 to 110,000 clones; approximately 78% were counted once. The ten largest clonotypes hold 0.99% of the sample.

Its CDR3 holds 16 amino acids, cysteine through phenylalanine. CDR3 DNA is the only sequence kept; it has 48 bases, read in frame from the first base. Trimming removed 4 bases from V and 9 bases from J; the gene matches leave 10 bases unexplained. CDR1 MDHEN and CDR2 SYDVKM are derived from the germline V gene. As to this clone: Its recognized antigen is unknown. Base qualities were left out, and no much larger clone turns up one base away.

Reading the label with the study, this specimen's time point is: pre-transplant. Unstimulated PBMCs, after thawing, were stained for CD3, CD4 and CD8 and then FACS-sorted into CD3+CD4+ and CD3+CD8+ populations. All 8 studied subjects were randomized to withdrawal of immunosuppression. The Qiagen DNeasy Blood and Tissue Kit was used for genomic DNA isolation. The rearrangement joined TRBV28 to TRBJ2-1; the junction holds 12 bases that match TRBD1. The clonotype comes from a human donor who received a liver transplant. Here the sequenced sample was CD4+ T cells from blood, taken before liver transplant. The nucleotide sequence is given as TGTGCCAGCAGTTCGACCGGGACAGGGGGCGTCGGTGAGCAGTTCTTC. This gives the protein CASSSTGTGGVGEQFF. The full variable domain, completed from the reference TRBV28 and TRBJ2-1 proteins outside the CDR3, reads DVKVTQSSRYLVKRTGEKVFLECVQDMDHENMFWYRQDPGLGLRLIYFSYDVKMKEKGDIPEGYSVSREKKERFSLILESASTNQTSMYLCASSSTGTGGVGEQFFGPGTRLTVL.